A single T cell receptor beta chain is shown here with its context. V was shortened by 1 base and J by 0 bases, with 7 bases between the two germline ends. Germline values: CDR1 SEHNR, CDR2 FQNEAQ (reference sequence). The CDR3 runs 14 residues. This entry is derived from a study of tumor T cells in aggressive B-cell lymphoma. Sequenced by immunoSEQ multiplex PCR; TCRdb stores in-frame clones only, minus some. The sample has approximately 7,100 clones, around 86% seen once. This sequence originates from an adult with diffuse large B cell lymphoma. What was sequenced was tumor tissue. The genes are TRBV7-9 and TRBJ2-7; no clear D. CDR3 amino acids: CASSLVESSYEQYF. The DNA of the CDR3 is TGTGCCAGCAGCTTAGTGGAGAGCTCCTACGAGCAGTACTTC.